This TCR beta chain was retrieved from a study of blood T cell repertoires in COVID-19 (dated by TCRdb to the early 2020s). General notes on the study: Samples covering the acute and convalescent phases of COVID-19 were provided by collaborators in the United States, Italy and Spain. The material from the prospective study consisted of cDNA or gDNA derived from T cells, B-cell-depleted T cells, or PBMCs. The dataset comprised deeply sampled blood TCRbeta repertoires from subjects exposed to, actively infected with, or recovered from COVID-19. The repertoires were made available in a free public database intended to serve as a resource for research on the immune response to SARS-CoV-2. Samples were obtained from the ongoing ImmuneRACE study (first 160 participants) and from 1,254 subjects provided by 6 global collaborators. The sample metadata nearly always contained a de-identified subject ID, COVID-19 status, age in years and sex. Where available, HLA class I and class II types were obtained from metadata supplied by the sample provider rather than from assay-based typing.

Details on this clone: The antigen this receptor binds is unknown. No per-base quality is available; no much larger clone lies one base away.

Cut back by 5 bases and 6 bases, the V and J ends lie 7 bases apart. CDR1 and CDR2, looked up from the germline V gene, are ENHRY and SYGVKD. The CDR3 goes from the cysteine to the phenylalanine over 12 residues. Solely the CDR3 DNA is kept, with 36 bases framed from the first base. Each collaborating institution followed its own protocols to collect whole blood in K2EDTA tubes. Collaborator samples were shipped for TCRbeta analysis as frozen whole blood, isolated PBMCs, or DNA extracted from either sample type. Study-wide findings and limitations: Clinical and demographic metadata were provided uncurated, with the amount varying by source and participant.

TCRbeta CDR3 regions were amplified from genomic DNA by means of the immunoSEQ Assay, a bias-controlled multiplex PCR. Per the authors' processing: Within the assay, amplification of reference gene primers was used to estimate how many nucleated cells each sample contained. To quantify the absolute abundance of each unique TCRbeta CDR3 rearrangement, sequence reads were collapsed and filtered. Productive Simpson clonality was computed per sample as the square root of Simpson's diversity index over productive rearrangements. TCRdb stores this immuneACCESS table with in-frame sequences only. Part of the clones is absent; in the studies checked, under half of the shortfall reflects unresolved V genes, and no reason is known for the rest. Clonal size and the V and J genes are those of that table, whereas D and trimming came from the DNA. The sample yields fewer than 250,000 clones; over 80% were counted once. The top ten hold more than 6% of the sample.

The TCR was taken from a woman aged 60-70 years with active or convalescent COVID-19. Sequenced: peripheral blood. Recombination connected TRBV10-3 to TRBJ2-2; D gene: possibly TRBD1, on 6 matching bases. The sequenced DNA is TGTGCCATCAGTTGGACAGCCGGGGAGCTGTTTTTT. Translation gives CAISWTAGELFF.